This TCR beta chain was sequenced during a study of T cell changes during pregnancy in multiple sclerosis. Deletions cut 7 bases from V and 0 bases from J, with 16 bases between. Germline values: CDR1 MNHNS, CDR2 SASEGT. The CDR3 has 15 amino acids. The method was immunoSEQ multiplex PCR; TCRdb's version includes in-frame clones alone and lacks a portion of them. The sample has around 30,000 clones; around nine tenths are singletons. The J gene is TRBJ2-7, the V gene TRBV6-1, with D possibly TRBD2 on 5 matching bases. Specimen: CD8+ T cells from peripheral blood mononuclear cells, collected before pregnancy. This receptor was identified in a female donor with multiple sclerosis, enrolled in a pregnancy study. CDR3 nucleotide sequence: TGTGCCAGCACCAATTACTTGGGGAGCTCCTACGAGCAGTACTTC. As protein: CASTNYLGSSYEQYF.